The subject of this entry is one T cell receptor beta chain. J lost 7 bases, V lost 7 bases, and 7 bases had no gene match. CDR3 length: 13 residues. Germline CDR1 reads MNHEY; CDR2 reads SVGAGI. The sample originates from a study of control samples from healthy donors and cancer patients. Sequencing used immunoSEQ multiplex PCR; TCRdb keeps in-frame clones, though not all of them. The data show some 89,000 clones, with around nine tenths seen just once and 20% to 25% held by the top ten. J is TRBJ1-2 and V is TRBV6-5, with 9 bases lining up with TRBD1. This clonotype originated in a man younger than 40 in good health. The sequenced material came from blood. CDR3 bases: TGTGCCAGCACAATCGACAGGGGGTTTGGCTACACCTTC. It yields the protein CASTIDRGFGYTF.